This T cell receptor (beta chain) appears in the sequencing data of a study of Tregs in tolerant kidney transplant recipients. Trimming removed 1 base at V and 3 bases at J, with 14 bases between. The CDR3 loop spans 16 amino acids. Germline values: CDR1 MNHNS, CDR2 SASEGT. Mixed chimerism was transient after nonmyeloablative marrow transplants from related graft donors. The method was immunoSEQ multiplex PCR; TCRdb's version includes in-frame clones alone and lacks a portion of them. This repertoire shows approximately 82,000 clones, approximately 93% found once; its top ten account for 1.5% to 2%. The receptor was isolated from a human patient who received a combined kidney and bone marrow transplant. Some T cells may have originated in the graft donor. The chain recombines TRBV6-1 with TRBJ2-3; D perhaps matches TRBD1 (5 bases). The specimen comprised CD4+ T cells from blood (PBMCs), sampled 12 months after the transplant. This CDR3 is CASSEDLGRGTDTQYF. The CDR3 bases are TGTGCCAGCAGTGAAGATCTGGGGCGCGGTACAGATACGCAGTATTTT.